The T cell receptor beta chain described here comes from a study of blood T cells in healthy people across ages. For the study at large: Using template switching, researchers captured about one barcoded beta molecule for each two T cells.

The CDR3 runs 14 residues. Germline values: CDR1 SQVTM, CDR2 ANQGSEA. A J-beta primer mix and a sample-barcoded 5' primer were used in a second PCR of about 6 to 12 cycles. TCRdb called the 5' RACE reads again in MiXCR, with one record for every CDR3 protein. Altogether 700,000 or so distinct CDR3 sequences are present, 40% to 45% being singletons, with the ten largest covering about 30%. Russia was home to the donors, healthy Caucasian individuals aged about 6 to 90. Material for sequencing was blood. The chain uses TRBV29-1 and TRBJ2-1; weak D call: TRBD2 (5 bases). The DNA matches TRBJ2-7 better at its end, which makes the J call doubtful. This TCR was recovered from an elderly man in good health. The CDR3 DNA reads TGCAGCGCCGATCCAGCGGACTCCTACAATGAGCAGTACTTC. Its translation: CSADPADSYNEQYF.